This entry concerns a single T cell receptor (beta chain). Its target is unknown. This entry is derived from a study of CD8 T cells in ankylosing spondylitis. Study-level results: Seemingly characteristic of ankylosing spondylitis blood was a TCR beta motif consisting of about 8 highly homologous variants. The clones that were linked to disease were reported to be significantly enriched in matched synovial fluid samples from ankylosing spondylitis patients.

Researchers built TCR beta libraries using quantitative 5'-RACE with molecular barcodes. TCRdb re-called the 5' RACE reads with MiXCR, one entry per CDR3 protein. The sample holds a few hundred thousand distinct CDR3 sequences, around 20% seen once. The sequence came from a male donor with ankylosing spondylitis. Sequencing was done on a sample of blood, either unsorted or a sorted T cell fraction (not recorded which).

The CDR3 is CASSSGQGRGNTEAFF. The CDR3 DNA reads TGTGCCAGCAGCTCGGGACAGGGGCGAGGGAACACTGAAGCTTTCTTT. The V gene is TRBV5-4, the J gene TRBJ1-1; 10 bases match TRBD1. Trimming at V came to 3 bases and at J to 1 base, leaving 6 bases not matched to a gene. The CDR3 covers 16 residues. In germline, CDR1 is SGHNT, CDR2 YYREEE (reference sequence).